Below, 29 T cell receptor beta chains from the same sample are listed, as sequenced in a study of beta chain features in type 1 diabetes. What was sequenced were expressed TCRB transcripts, since all of the isolated RNA had been reverse transcribed. The data were produced by immunoSEQ multiplex PCR, yet TCRdb's version contains in-frame clones alone and is incomplete. Counted here are 400,000 to 500,000 clones, around 14% occurring once; the ten biggest clones make up approximately 0.035%. Sample: naive CD4+ T cells from blood. The receptor source for this set is a man aged 30 to 39 in good health.

This clone was recorded once. The chain joins TRBV9 to TRBJ2-5; a possible D gene is TRBD2 (6 bases). This CDR3 region has 15 residues. The ends were cut back, 2 bases at V and 1 base at J, with 12 bases in the middle. Germline V lookup: CDR1 SGDLS, CDR2 YYNGEE. Written as DNA, the CDR3 is TGTGCCAGCAGCGTCCCGATGGGGGGCCAAGAGACCCAGTACTTC. Amino acid sequence: CASSVPMGGQETQYF.

This chain connects TRBV2 to TRBJ2-6; 8 positions agree with TRBD1. From germline, CDR1 is SNHLY and CDR2 FYNNEI. The CDR3 has 14 amino acids. Unmatched junction bases numbered 3, after V lost 3 bases and J lost 8 bases. The CDR3 bases are TGTGCCAGCAGTGACCGACAGGGGTCCAACGTCCTGACTTTC. The encoded protein is CASSDRQGSNVLTF.

In its sample, this clone was seen a few times. The rearrangement links TRBV5-4 to TRBJ2-1; no clear D. Germline assignment: CDR1 SGHNT and CDR2 YYREEE (reference sequence). CDR3 length: 11 residues. V was trimmed by 0 bases and J by 7 bases, leaving 2 bases between them. The DNA for the CDR3 is TGTGCCAGCAGCTTGGGTAATGAGCAGTTCTTC. This codes for CASSLGNEQFF.

The chain is built from TRBV30 and TRBJ1-2; D is unresolved. Per germline, CDR1 GTSNPN and CDR2 SVGIG (reference sequence). V was cut by 4 bases and J by 4 bases, with 10 bases left in between. The CDR3 is made up of 12 amino acids. CDR3 coding DNA: TGTGCCTGGAATGAGGGATTCTATGGCTACACCTTC. It codes for CAWNEGFYGYTF.

This clone was seen a few times. A junction end diverges from the germline sequence, so it may reflect a read error. This specimen includes other DNA sequences encoding the same CDR3. The CDR3, as DNA: TGTGCGATCAGTGAAGGACAGAGTCTAGCCAAAAACATTCAGTACTTC. Translated, it gives CAISEGQSLAKNIQYF. The gene calls are TRBV10-3 and TRBJ2-4; possible D gene TRBD1, 6 bases. The V gene's germline CDR1 is ENHRY and CDR2 SYGVKD. The CDR3 has 16 residues.

CDR3 in DNA: TGTGCCACCAGCAGAGGCTCAGGATTAGGGGCCAACGTCCTGACTTTC. Protein sequence: CATSRGSGLGANVLTF. The V call is TRBV15, the J call TRBJ2-6; D gene uncertain. CDR1 and CDR2 (germline): LNHNV, YYDKDF (reference sequence). With 1 base removed from V and 4 bases from J, the gap between germline ends came to 11 bases. The CDR3 covers 16 residues.

This clone has more than one count but fewer than ten. The rearrangement links TRBV7-9 to TRBJ2-7; 8 bases match TRBD2. Per the germline V gene, CDR1 is SEHNR and CDR2 is FQNEAQ (reference sequence). V was pared by 8 bases and J by 3 bases, with 3 bases of the junction left unmatched. The CDR3 has 12 residues. CDR3 residues: CASGLASYEQYF. CDR3 sequence (DNA): TGTGCCAGCGGACTAGCAAGCTACGAGCAGTACTTC. The whole variable domain, filled in from reference TRBV7-9 and TRBJ2-7, reads DTGVSQNPRHKITKRGQNVTFRCDPISEHNRLYWYRQTLGQGPEFLTYFQNEAQLEKSRLLSDRFSAERPKGSFSTLEIQRTEQGDSAMYLCASGLASYEQYFGPGTRLTVT.

This clone occurred a few times. CDR3 region: CSALRGREQYV. In nucleotides, the CDR3 is TGCAGCGCACTCAGGGGGCGCGAGCAGTACGTC. This chain uses TRBV29-1 with TRBJ2-7; TRBD1 matches at 8 bases. The V gene's germline CDR1 is SQVTM and CDR2 ANQGSEA. This CDR3 is 11 amino acids long. The V and J ends lost 7 bases and 6 bases, in that order; junction bases with no gene match: 5.

This clone was seen a handful of times. The V and J genes are TRBV4-3 and TRBJ2-7, with 12 positions matching TRBD1. CDR1 is LGHNA, CDR2 YSLEER, per germline. With 5 bases clipped from V and 4 bases from J, the junction kept 6 bases outside the gene matches. CDR3 size: 15 residues. This CDR3 reads CASSVRDRGQYEQYF. CDR3 DNA sequence: TGCGCCAGCAGCGTCCGGGACAGGGGGCAGTACGAGCAGTACTTC.

In its sample, this clone was seen a few times. The chain recombines TRBV29-1 with TRBJ1-1; D not resolved. CDR3 size: 13 residues. V shed 2 bases and J shed 2 bases, with 9 bases lying between them. CDR1 is SQVTM and CDR2 is ANQGSEA in the germline V gene. The CDR3 loop is CSVELLRNTEAFF. The DNA for the CDR3 is TGCAGCGTTGAATTGTTGAGAAACACTGAAGCTTTCTTT.

The chain recombines TRBV9 with TRBJ1-6; 10 positions agree with TRBD1. There are 16 residues in the CDR3. V was clipped by 3 bases and J by 6 bases; unmatched bases: 6. CDR1 and CDR2 from the germline V gene are SGDLS and YYNGEE. CDR3 amino acids: CASSGGQGVGNSPLHF. CDR3 DNA: TGTGCCAGCAGCGGAGGACAGGGGGTCGGTAATTCACCCCTCCACTTT.

The chain recombines TRBV5-4 with TRBJ1-1; D remains unclear. V was pared by 1 base and J by 1 base, with 8 bases between. Germline V gene data show CDR1 as SGHNT and CDR2 as YYREEE (reference sequence). The CDR3 consists of 14 residues. CDR3 protein: CASSLITENTEAFF. The DNA for the CDR3 is TGTGCCAGCAGCTTGATAACCGAGAACACTGAAGCTTTCTTT.

This clone turned up a few times. The chain is built from TRBV7-9 and TRBJ2-5; TRBD2 aligns across 7 bases. Germline lookup yields CDR1 SEHNR and CDR2 FQNEAQ (reference sequence). CDR3 length equals 16 residues. V dropped 2 bases and J dropped 4; count of bases not matched to a gene: 10. CDR3 sequence: CASSLNLLAGAETQYF. CDR3 bases: TGTGCCAGCAGCTTAAACTTATTGGCGGGAGCAGAGACCCAGTACTTC.

The genes are TRBV5-1 and TRBJ2-3; D uncertain. With 1 base removed from V and 2 bases from J, the gap between germline ends came to 20 bases. This CDR3 has 18 amino acids. Germline CDR1 SGHRS, CDR2 YFSETQ. The CDR3 protein is CASSLSRVTRVATDTQYF. The CDR3 DNA follows: TGCGCCAGCAGCTTGTCTCGCGTAACCCGAGTAGCCACAGATACGCAGTATTTT.

A few counts support this clone. The chain uses TRBV19 and TRBJ2-6; D is unclear. Germline V gives CDR1 LNHDA, CDR2 SQIVND (reference sequence). V lost 2 bases, J lost 0 bases, and 5 bases lay in between. CDR3 length: 15 amino acids. CDR3 protein: CASSILSSGANVLTF. CDR3 nucleotides: TGTGCCAGTAGTATACTGAGCTCTGGGGCCAACGTCCTGACTTTC.

This clone has at least ten counts. This chain joins TRBV7-9 and TRBJ2-3; TRBD2 might be the D (5 bases). With 1 base removed from V and 5 bases from J, the gap between germline ends came to 7 bases. The CDR3 is made up of 13 amino acids. Germline V gene data show CDR1 as SEHNR and CDR2 as FQNEAQ (reference sequence). The CDR3 nucleotides are TGTGCCAGCAGCTTAGAACGGGGAGATACGCAGTATTTT. Translating gives CASSLERGDTQYF.

This clone was seen only a few times. Other DNA sequences in this sample translate to the same CDR3. V gene TRBV7-9 combines with J gene TRBJ2-3, with D perhaps TRBD1 or TRBD2 (5 bases each). Trimming shortened V by 0 bases and J by 1 base, and 5 bases separated the two germline ends. The CDR3 runs to 14 residues. Germline V gene sequence: CDR1 SEHNR, CDR2 FQNEAQ (reference sequence). The CDR3 loop is CASSLAGGTDTQYF. CDR3 in DNA: TGTGCCAGCAGCTTAGCGGGGGGCACAGATACGCAGTATTTT. Full variable domain (outside the CDR3, taken from reference TRBV7-9 and TRBJ2-3): DTGVSQNPRHKITKRGQNVTFRCDPISEHNRLYWYRQTLGQGPEFLTYFQNEAQLEKSRLLSDRFSAERPKGSFSTLEIQRTEQGDSAMYLCASSLAGGTDTQYFGPGTRLTVL.

CDR3 DNA sequence: TGTGCCAGCACCCGCGGACAGACTTCCCCCGGAAGCACAGATACGCAGTATTTT. The encoded protein is CASTRGQTSPGSTDTQYF. The chain recombines TRBV5-4 with TRBJ2-3; D may be TRBD1 (6 bases). Deletions cut 6 bases from V and 0 bases from J, with 23 bases between. This CDR3 has 18 residues. CDR1 is SGHNT and CDR2 is YYREEE in the germline V gene (reference sequence).

This CDR3 is CASSLADLPTDTQYF. The CDR3 coding sequence is TGTGCCAGCAGCTTAGCGGACCTCCCCACAGATACGCAGTATTTT. This rearrangement joins TRBV7-7 to TRBJ2-3; no firm D call. V dropped 0 bases and J dropped 2 bases, with 9 bases sitting between them. The CDR3 length is 15 residues. Germline CDR1 and CDR2: SSHAT and FNYEAQ (reference sequence).

A word on this clone: The same CDR3 also results from other DNA sequences found in this sample. This rearrangement joins TRBV29-1 to TRBJ1-2; possible D gene TRBD1, 5 bases. Trimming removed 4 bases from V and 2 bases from J, with 8 bases in between. The CDR3 is 12 amino acids. CDR1 and CDR2 (germline): SQVTM, ANQGSEA. The CDR3 nucleotides are TGCAGCGTTGGAGGGGCCAACTATGGCTACACCTTC. It encodes CSVGGANYGYTF. The full variable domain, completed using reference TRBV29-1 and TRBJ1-2, is SAVISQKPSRDICQRGTSLTIQCQVDSQVTMMFWYRQQPGQSLTLIATANQGSEATYESGFVIDKFPISRPNLTFSTLTVSNMSPEDSSIYLCSVGGANYGYTFGSGTRLTVV.

This clone was detected only a few times. The chain employs TRBV2 and TRBJ2-3, with D unclear. The CDR3 spans 11 residues. The V and J ends lost 5 bases and 0 bases respectively, with 0 bases between them. Germline assignment: CDR1 SNHLY and CDR2 FYNNEI. The CDR3 spells CASSSTDTQYF. Written as DNA, the CDR3 is TGTGCCAGCAGTAGCACAGATACGCAGTATTTT.

The genes are TRBV5-1 and TRBJ2-7; no firm D call. The CDR3 has 14 residues. The V gene's germline CDR1 is SGHRS and CDR2 YFSETQ. V was clipped by 6 bases and J by 1 base, with 14 bases between them. CDR3 sequence (DNA): TGCGCCAGCACTGAACCAGGCGGATCCTACGAGCAGTACTTC. Translated: CASTEPGGSYEQYF.

This clone has more than one count but fewer than ten. The rearrangement uses TRBV4-3 and TRBJ2-1; D uncertain. The CDR3 runs to 12 residues. CDR1 and CDR2 from the germline V gene are LGHNA and YSLEER. V gave up 1 base and J gave up 7 bases, with 5 bases separating them. CDR3 sequence (DNA): TGCGCCAGCAGCCAAGGTTGGAATGAGCAGTTCTTC. As protein: CASSQGWNEQFF.

This clone was counted only a few times. The gene calls are TRBV19 and TRBJ2-2; D unresolved. There are 14 residues in the CDR3. The ends were cut back, 5 bases at V and 5 bases at J, with 12 bases in the middle. Germline assignment: CDR1 LNHDA and CDR2 SQIVND (reference sequence). CDR3 nucleotides: TGTGCCAGTAGTGTTGCAGACGCTACCGGGGAGCTGTTTTTT. Its translation is CASSVADATGELFF.

This chain uses TRBV7-8 with TRBJ2-5, with TRBD2 as a possible D gene (7 bases). The CDR3 totals 13 residues. Deletions cut 6 bases from V and 5 bases from J, with 13 bases between. Germline CDR1 is SGHVS and CDR2 is FQNEAQ. DNA of the CDR3: TGTGCCAGCAGGCTGGGCGGGGGCGAGACCCAGTACTTC. Amino acid sequence: CASRLGGGETQYF.

The table lists this clone with a few counts. A much larger clonotype is one base distant, so this may be a read error. The genes are TRBV9 and TRBJ2-1; D remains unclear. Deletions cut 4 bases from V and 5 bases from J, with 4 bases between. CDR1 is SGDLS, CDR2 YYNGEE, per germline. The CDR3 has 11 amino acids. The CDR3 is CASSTHNEQFF. The CDR3 region has the DNA TGTGCCAGCAGCACCCACAATGAGCAGTTCTTC.

The chain recombines TRBV5-1 with TRBJ2-1; D gene unclear. The CDR3 covers 14 residues. The V gene's germline CDR1 is SGHRS and CDR2 YFSETQ. V lost 0 bases and J 6 bases, leaving 10 bases between the germline ends. This CDR3 reads CASSLGSRSNEQFF. The CDR3 DNA reads as TGCGCCAGCAGCTTGGGTTCCCGCAGCAATGAGCAGTTCTTC.

The gene calls are TRBV19 and TRBJ2-1; TRBD2 is a possible D gene (6 bases). V lost 10 bases and J 3 bases, leaving 13 bases between the germline ends. Germline assignment: CDR1 LNHDA and CDR2 SQIVND (reference sequence). The length of the CDR3 is 13 residues. The CDR3 DNA follows: TGTGCCACGACGGGGGTCTACTACAATGAGCAGTTCTTC. Translating gives CATTGVYYNEQFF.

Details on this clone: A read error may be the cause here, since a much bigger clone is one base away. The chain couples TRBV7-2 to TRBJ2-7; D uncertain. V lost 5 bases, J lost 4 bases, and 9 bases lay in between. CDR1 is SGHTA, CDR2 FQGNSA, per germline. CDR3 length: 12 residues. The CDR3 reads CASSQDLYEQYF. CDR3 coding DNA: TGTGCCAGCAGCCAAGATCTATACGAGCAGTACTTC.